This T cell receptor (beta chain) was obtained from a study of blood T cell repertoires in COVID-19. Sequencing used immunoSEQ multiplex PCR; TCRdb keeps in-frame clones, though not all of them. Of fewer than 200,000 clones listed, 82% are singletons. In its sample, this clone was seen once. CDR1 is LNHDA, CDR2 SQIVND, per germline (reference sequence). CDR3 length equals 15 residues. Trimming removed 3 bases from V and 4 bases from J, with 16 bases in between. The sequenced material came from peripheral blood. The V gene is TRBV19, the J gene TRBJ2-7, with a possible D match to TRBD1 (6 bases). The clonotype originates from a woman between 40 and 55 years old with COVID-19, enrolled during active disease. The CDR3 coding sequence is TGTGCCAGTAGTATCTTGGCAGGGGATCCGTACGAGCAGTACTTC. As protein: CASSILAGDPYEQYF.